This T cell receptor (beta chain) was documented in a study of blood T cell repertoires in COVID-19. Study at large: Samples of COVID-19 (acute and convalescent) were obtained from the United States, Italy and Spain. Sample material is recorded as cDNA or gDNA derived from T cells, B-cell-depleted T cells, or PBMCs.

V gave up 0 bases and J gave up 4 bases, with 10 bases separating them. Germline V gives CDR1 SGDLS, CDR2 YYNGEE. The CDR3 is made up of 14 amino acids. As originally analysed: Reference gene primer amplification gave nucleated cell count estimates. Measured with immunoSEQ multiplex PCR; TCRdb has only the in-frame clones, and not every one. The DNA gave D and trimming, while V, J and clone size come from that table. The table lists nearly 80,000 clones, around 84% of them singletons. The TCR originated in a woman in her 70s with acute or convalescent COVID-19. Sequenced sample: peripheral blood. The chain employs TRBV9 and TRBJ1-1; D is perhaps TRBD1 (5 bases). The CDR3 DNA reads TGTGCCAGCAGCGTAGCTGCGGGGGGCACTGAAGCTTTCTTT. Protein: CASSVAAGGTEAFF.